A single sample is the source of the 32 T cell receptor beta chains below, sequenced in a study of cytomegalovirus exposure and HLA in healthy donors. Vbeta (60) and Jbeta (13) primers were used in the PCR. Clones were read by immunoSEQ multiplex PCR, and TCRdb kept only the in-frame ones, dropping some. The repertoire consists of about 190,000 clones, with around four fifths occurring once and the leading ten covering approximately 1.8%. The sequenced material came from PBMCs. Receptors originate from a man in his forties in good health and CMV-seropositive.

A word on this clone: This specimen includes other DNA sequences encoding the same CDR3. This sequence joins TRBV5-5 and TRBJ1-5; D is unresolved. CDR3 length: 15 residues. Trimming took 4 bases from V and 1 from J, leaving 12 bases between them. Germline CDR1 reads SGHKS; CDR2 reads YYEKEE (reference sequence). The CDR3 coding sequence is TGTGCCAGCAGCCGGGGTATCGGGAGCAATCAGCCCCAGCATTTT. Translation gives CASSRGIGSNQPQHF.

This rearrangement joins TRBV6-1 to TRBJ1-1; D remains ambiguous. There are 13 residues in the CDR3. V shed 5 bases and J shed 1 base, with 8 bases lying between them. Per the germline V gene, CDR1 is MNHNS and CDR2 is SASEGT. The DNA of the CDR3 is TGTGCCAGCAGTCGGTCCCCGAACACTGAAGCTTTCTTT. It yields the protein CASSRSPNTEAFF.

The chain recombines TRBV28 with TRBJ2-4; D perhaps matches TRBD1 (6 bases). Trimming shortened V by 6 bases and J by 0 bases, and 24 bases separated the two germline ends. The CDR3 extends over 19 amino acids. From germline, CDR1 is MDHEN and CDR2 SYDVKM. CDR3 protein: CASSPGWGRGFQAKNIQYF. In DNA form, the CDR3 reads TGTGCCAGCAGCCCCGGATGGGGGCGCGGCTTCCAAGCCAAAAACATTCAGTACTTC.

The chain carries TRBV2 and TRBJ2-5; no clear D gene. The CDR3 contains 13 residues. V dropped 8 bases and J dropped 5 bases, with 15 bases sitting between them. Germline V CDR1 and CDR2: SNHLY, FYNNEI. The CDR3 DNA is TGTGCCAGCCGTCTGGTGGGCATGGAGACCCAGTACTTC. Residues: CASRLVGMETQYF. The variable domain in full, completed from reference TRBV2 and TRBJ2-5, reads EPEVTQTPSHQVTQMGQEVILRCVPISNHLYFYWYRQILGQKVEFLVSFYNNEISEKSEIFDDQFSVERPDGSNFTLKIRSTKLEDSAMYFCASRLVGMETQYFGPGTRLLVL.

The CDR3 region is CASMKRGSSYEQYF. CDR3 nucleotides: TGTGCCAGCATGAAACGCGGGTCCTCCTACGAGCAGTACTTC. J is TRBJ2-7 and V is TRBV5-6; maybe TRBD2 (5 bases). This CDR3 comprises 14 residues. CDR1 SGHDT and CDR2 YYEEEE come from the germline V gene. Trimming left V 6 bases short and J 0 bases short, with 13 bases between.

The chain combines TRBV2 with TRBJ1-2, with a tentative D call TRBD1 (5 bases). Trimming left V 7 bases short and J 5 bases short, with 20 bases between. This CDR3 contains 15 residues. Germline CDR1 and CDR2: SNHLY and FYNNEI. The CDR3, as DNA: TGTGCCAGCAAATTCGACAGCCCCATTAATTATGGCTACACCTTC. Amino acid sequence: CASKFDSPINYGYTF. Supplemented by reference TRBV2 and TRBJ1-2, the full variable domain reads EPEVTQTPSHQVTQMGQEVILRCVPISNHLYFYWYRQILGQKVEFLVSFYNNEISEKSEIFDDQFSVERPDGSNFTLKIRSTKLEDSAMYFCASKFDSPINYGYTFGSGTRLTVV.

V and J are TRBV15 and TRBJ2-5, with D maybe TRBD2 (6 bases). TRBJ2-7 explains the end of the DNA better; the J call may be wrong. CDR1 and CDR2 from the germline V gene are LNHNV and YYDKDF (reference sequence). The CDR3 runs 14 residues. CDR3 nucleotides: TGTGCCACCAGCACAGACGCCGGGACTCCCGAGCAGTACTTC. Translated, it gives CATSTDAGTPEQYF.

V gene TRBV5-1 combines with J gene TRBJ2-2; 13 bases are a match to TRBD2. The CDR3 loop spans 17 amino acids. V shed 3 bases and J 1 base; nucleotides not matched to a gene: 3. The germline V gene has CDR1 SGHRS and CDR2 YFSETQ. The DNA of the CDR3 is TGCGCCAGCAGCTCCTGGACTAGCGGGGGGAACACCGGGGAGCTGTTTTTT. Translated, it gives CASSSWTSGGNTGELFF.

The chain couples TRBV7-7 to TRBJ2-5, with TRBD1 identical over 8 bases. Looked up from germline, CDR1 is SSHAT and CDR2 is FNYEAQ (reference sequence). The CDR3 sequence is 15 residues long. The V and J ends lost 4 bases and 1 base, in that order; junction bases with no gene match: 5. The CDR3 reads CASSSGQGPQETQYF. The DNA for the CDR3 is TGTGCCAGCAGCTCCGGACAGGGCCCCCAAGAGACCCAGTACTTC.

The chain combines TRBV28 with TRBJ2-2, with D hard to call. V dropped 5 bases and J dropped 9 bases, with 10 bases sitting between them. The CDR3 covers 12 residues. Germline CDR1 reads MDHEN; CDR2 reads SYDVKM. The CDR3 nucleotides are TGTGCCAGCAGTGGTAATGCTAGGGAGCTGTTTTTT. Translating gives CASSGNARELFF. The complete variable domain, with remaining parts taken from reference TRBV28 and TRBJ2-2, reads DVKVTQSSRYLVKRTGEKVFLECVQDMDHENMFWYRQDPGLGLRLIYFSYDVKMKEKGDIPEGYSVSREKKERFSLILESASTNQTSMYLCASSGNARELFFGEGSRLTVL.

This clone is a singleton in its sample. The chain carries TRBV7-2 and TRBJ1-2; 7 nucleotides line up with TRBD1. Germline CDR1 reads SGHTA; CDR2 reads FQGNSA. The CDR3 covers 14 residues. The ends lost 3 bases at V and 3 bases at J; junction bases unmatched: 4. CDR3 protein: CASSFRGTDYGYTF. DNA for the CDR3: TGTGCCAGCAGCTTCAGGGGGACAGACTATGGCTACACCTTC.

This chain joins TRBV7-6 and TRBJ1-2; D might be TRBD1 (5 bases). Trimming took 2 bases from V and 7 from J, leaving 14 bases between them. Germline values: CDR1 SGHVS, CDR2 FNYEAQ. The CDR3 is made up of 14 amino acids. The CDR3, as DNA: TGTGCCAGCAGCTTATGGGAGGGGTCGAGTGGCTACACCTTC. Its translation: CASSLWEGSSGYTF.

The chain recombines TRBV19 with TRBJ1-2; 9 positions agree with TRBD1. The germline CDR1 and CDR2 sequences are LNHDA and SQIVND (reference sequence). The CDR3 has 13 amino acids. The trim removed 7 bases at V and 8 bases at J, leaving 8 bases unmatched. The CDR3 DNA is TGTGCCAGTACCCCCCGGGACAGGGACGGCTACACCTTC. Translating gives CASTPRDRDGYTF.

V gene TRBV5-1 combines with J gene TRBJ2-5; D ambiguous. Germline V gene sequence: CDR1 SGHRS, CDR2 YFSETQ. The CDR3 sequence is 16 residues long. The V gene lost 0 bases and the J gene lost 3 bases, with 15 bases spanning the gap. CDR3 loop: CASSLAVVAEKETQYF. DNA of the CDR3: TGCGCCAGCAGCTTGGCCGTTGTTGCGGAGAAAGAGACCCAGTACTTC.

This sequence joins TRBV29-1 and TRBJ2-7, with 7 bases identical to TRBD1. Germline values: CDR1 SQVTM, CDR2 ANQGSEA. The CDR3 loop spans 14 amino acids. V gave up 4 bases and J gave up 4 bases; unmatched junction bases: 10. Here the CDR3 reads CSVVIGGLGYEQYF. The CDR3, as DNA: TGCAGCGTTGTGATAGGGGGCTTGGGTTACGAGCAGTACTTC.

This clone was counted between two and nine times. The chain is built from TRBV5-4 and TRBJ2-7; TRBD1 matches at 10 bases. V dropped 0 bases and J dropped 4; count of bases not matched to a gene: 4. Per germline, CDR1 SGHNT and CDR2 YYREEE (reference sequence). The length of the CDR3 is 15 residues. The CDR3 DNA sequence: TGTGCCAGCAGCTTGGGACAGGGGGCTTCGTACGAGCAGTACTTC. It is translated as CASSLGQGASYEQYF.

This clone was observed a few times. This chain joins TRBV14 and TRBJ2-1; D perhaps matches TRBD2 (5 bases). Germline V lookup: CDR1 SGHDN, CDR2 FVKESK. This CDR3 has 14 amino acids. Deletions cut 4 bases from V and 6 bases from J, with 13 bases between. Here the CDR3 DNA reads TGTGCCAGCAGCCCCTCACTAGGATCCAATGAGCAGTTCTTC. Its protein is CASSPSLGSNEQFF.

The gene calls are TRBV10-3 and TRBJ2-7; 9 positions match TRBD1. V lost 6 bases, J lost 5 bases, and 11 bases stayed unmatched. The CDR3 totals 15 residues. Germline CDR1 and CDR2: ENHRY and SYGVKD. CDR3 loop: CAISSGQGRGDEQYF. The CDR3 DNA follows: TGTGCCATCAGCTCGGGACAGGGAAGAGGCGACGAGCAGTACTTC.

The rearrangement links TRBV5-6 to TRBJ2-7, with 10 positions matching TRBD2. From germline, CDR1 is SGHDT and CDR2 YYEEEE. V lost 4 bases to trimming and J lost 6 bases; unmatched junction nucleotides: 7. The CDR3 is made up of 14 amino acids. This CDR3 reads CASSASGRAREQYF. The CDR3 region has the DNA TGTGCCAGCAGCGCCAGCGGGAGGGCCCGCGAGCAGTACTTC.

This rearrangement joins TRBV29-1 to TRBJ1-2, with D maybe TRBD1 (6 bases). The germline V gene has CDR1 SQVTM and CDR2 ANQGSEA. The CDR3 loop spans 11 amino acids. The V end lost 6 bases, the J end lost 7 bases, and 12 bases lay between the germline ends. CDR3 nucleotides: TGCAGCGTCTTTCGACAGGTTGGCTACACCTTC. Translating it yields CSVFRQVGYTF.

The CDR3 reads CASSRRLAGLNTGELFF. The CDR3, as DNA: TGTGCCAGCAGCCGCCGACTAGCGGGCCTGAACACCGGGGAGCTGTTTTTT. The chain carries TRBV14 and TRBJ2-2, with 10 nucleotides matching TRBD2. This CDR3 is built from 17 residues. Trimming at V came to 4 bases and at J to 1 base, leaving 6 bases not matched to a gene. Germline assignment: CDR1 SGHDN and CDR2 FVKESK.

The gene calls are TRBV19 and TRBJ1-2, with D perhaps matching TRBD1 (5 bases). Per germline, CDR1 LNHDA and CDR2 SQIVND (reference sequence). V was trimmed by 3 bases and J by 4 bases, leaving 18 bases between them. This CDR3 is 16 amino acids long. CDR3 nucleotides: TGTGCCAGTAGTATTGAATACAGGCCCACCCCCTATGGCTACACCTTC. Translating it yields CASSIEYRPTPYGYTF.

The rearrangement joins TRBV4-2 to TRBJ1-1, with D hard to call. Germline V gene lookup returns CDR1 LGHNA and CDR2 YNFKEQ. CDR3 length equals 20 residues. Trimming left V 3 bases short and J 1 base short, with 27 bases between. The CDR3: CASSHLTYGRANPGNTEAFF. The CDR3 DNA is TGTGCCAGCAGCCACCTAACTTATGGGAGGGCTAATCCCGGGAACACTGAAGCTTTCTTT.

This clone was found once. The V and J genes are TRBV5-4 and TRBJ2-3, with TRBD2 matching 8 bases. The V segment lost 3 bases and the J segment 2 bases; nucleotides outside the gene matches: 5. Germline assignment: CDR1 SGHNT and CDR2 YYREEE (reference sequence). The CDR3 contains 15 residues. The CDR3 protein is CASSSGTSDTDTQYF. The CDR3 DNA reads TGTGCCAGCAGCTCCGGGACTAGTGACACAGATACGCAGTATTTT.

V usage is TRBV19 and J usage is TRBJ2-1, with D tentatively TRBD2 (6 bases). The germline V gene has CDR1 LNHDA and CDR2 SQIVND (reference sequence). V shed 3 bases and J shed 5 bases, with 11 bases lying between them. This CDR3 is 14 amino acids long. CDR3 in DNA: TGTGCCAGTAGTATTACTAGCAGAGACAATGAGCAGTTCTTC. Translation gives CASSITSRDNEQFF.

V gene TRBV7-9 combines with J gene TRBJ2-3; maybe TRBD2 (6 bases). Germline values: CDR1 SEHNR, CDR2 FQNEAQ (reference sequence). CDR3 size: 16 residues. Trimming removed 7 bases from V and 0 bases from J, with 17 bases in between. Here the CDR3 reads CASNSLRDSSTDTQYF. Here the CDR3 DNA reads TGTGCCAGCAATTCCCTCCGGGACTCAAGCACAGATACGCAGTATTTT.

This clone has more than one count but fewer than ten. V is TRBV10-3 and J is TRBJ1-2, with D possibly being TRBD1 (6 bases). This CDR3 comprises 16 residues. Looked up from germline, CDR1 is ENHRY and CDR2 is SYGVKD. V was shortened by 4 bases and J by 3 bases, with 18 bases between the two germline ends. This CDR3 is CAISGEKGGGYYGYTF. CDR3 DNA: TGTGCCATCAGTGGGGAAAAGGGAGGGGGTTACTATGGCTACACCTTC.

This chain uses TRBV5-1 with TRBJ2-2; a possible D gene is TRBD1 (5 bases). V gave up 5 bases and J gave up 5 bases, with 10 bases separating them. Looked up from germline, CDR1 is SGHRS and CDR2 is YFSETQ. The length of the CDR3 is 13 residues. The CDR3 here is CASRPDKTGELFF. The CDR3 DNA follows: TGCGCCAGCAGACCGGACAAGACCGGGGAGCTGTTTTTT.

This clone was counted a single time. One end of the junction is discordant with germline, which a read error may explain. The rearrangement joins TRBV7-7 to TRBJ1-2, with 9 bases identical to TRBD1. The germline V gene encodes CDR1 SSHAT and CDR2 FNYEAQ (reference sequence). The CDR3 covers 16 residues. CDR3: CASSLGPTGGDYGYTF. The CDR3 DNA reads as TGTGCTAGCAGCTTAGGGCCGACAGGGGGGGACTATGGCTACACCTTC.

In its sample, this clone was seen a few times. The CDR3 nucleotides are TGCGCCAGCAGCATAGACCTACCGACTAGCTACTACAATGAGCAGTTCTTC. Translated: CASSIDLPTSYYNEQFF. V and J are TRBV5-1 and TRBJ2-1, with 7 bases fitting TRBD2. The CDR3 length is 17 residues. Germline lookup yields CDR1 SGHRS and CDR2 YFSETQ. Trimming removed 4 bases from V and 3 bases from J; junction bases left unmatched: 13.

As for this clone: Other DNA sequences in this specimen translate into the identical CDR3. The CDR3 nucleotides read TGTGCCAGCAGGGCTGGGACTAGCGCTTCCTACGAGCAGTACTTC. Translated, it gives CASRAGTSASYEQYF. The chain is built from TRBV2 and TRBJ2-7; TRBD2 matches at 10 bases. In germline, CDR1 is SNHLY, CDR2 FYNNEI. The V segment lost 6 bases and the J segment 1 base; nucleotides outside the gene matches: 6. The CDR3 totals 15 residues.

This clone was seen a single time. The junction does not match germline at one end; this may be a read error. The chain has TRBV4-1 and TRBJ1-1; no reliable D call. Germline CDR1 and CDR2: MGHRA and YSYEKL. There are 13 residues in the CDR3. As DNA, the CDR3 is TGCGCCAGCAGCCCCCAGATTTCCCGTGAAACTTTCTTT. Translating gives CASSPQISRETFF.